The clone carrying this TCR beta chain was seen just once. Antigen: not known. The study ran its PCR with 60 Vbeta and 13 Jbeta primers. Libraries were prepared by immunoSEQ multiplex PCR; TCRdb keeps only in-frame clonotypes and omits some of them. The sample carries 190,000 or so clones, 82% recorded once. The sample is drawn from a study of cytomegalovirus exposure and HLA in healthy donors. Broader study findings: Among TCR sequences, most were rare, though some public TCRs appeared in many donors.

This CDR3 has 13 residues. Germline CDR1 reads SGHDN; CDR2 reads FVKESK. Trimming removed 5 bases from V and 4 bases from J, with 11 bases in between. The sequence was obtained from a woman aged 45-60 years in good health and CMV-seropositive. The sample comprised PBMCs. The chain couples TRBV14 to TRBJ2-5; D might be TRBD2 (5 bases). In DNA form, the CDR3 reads TGTGCCAGCAGCTCAGAGGGTCCAGAGACCCAGTACTTC. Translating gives CASSSEGPETQYF. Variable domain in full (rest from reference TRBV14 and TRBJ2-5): EAGVTQFPSHSVIEKGQTVTLRCDPISGHDNLYWYRRVMGKEIKFLLHFVKESKQDESGMPNNRFLAERTGGTYSTLKVQPAELEDSGVYFCASSSEGPETQYFGPGTRLLVL.